The source of this T cell receptor beta chain is a study of shared clonotypes between healthy human individuals. Clones were read by immunoSEQ multiplex PCR, and TCRdb kept only the in-frame ones, dropping some. The table records about a million clones, 60% to 80% of them present only once. Germline CDR1 is MNHNY and CDR2 is SVGAGI (reference sequence). The CDR3 loop spans 15 amino acids. Trimming stripped 5 bases from V and 3 bases from J, with 14 bases between. The sample was memory CD4+ T cells from PBMCs. Documented subset: CD45RA-negative fraction. The clonotype originates from a man aged 18 to 35 in good health. Some clones in this sample may be carry-over from other donors' samples. The V and J genes are TRBV6-6 and TRBJ2-1; maybe TRBD1 (5 bases). CDR3 in DNA: TGTGCCAGCAGTAGACGACAGCAAGTCTACAATGAGCAGTTCTTC. It yields the protein CASSRRQQVYNEQFF.